These 12 T cell receptor beta chains came from one sample sequenced in a study of cytomegalovirus exposure and HLA in healthy donors. This PCR relied on a set of 60 Vbeta primers and 13 Jbeta primers. The assay was immunoSEQ multiplex PCR, and TCRdb's table has in-frame clones only and misses some. Of some 150,000 clones listed, roughly 84% are singletons. Sequencing used PBMCs. Receptors were obtained from a male donor in good health and CMV-seronegative.

The chain employs TRBV18 and TRBJ2-7, with 7 nucleotides matching TRBD1. V lost 3 bases, J lost 6 bases, and 11 bases stayed unmatched. Germline CDR1 KGHSH, CDR2 LQKENI. The CDR3 is 15 amino acids. DNA for the CDR3: TGTGCCAGCTCACCCGCCCCGGGACAGCTTGGCGAGCAGTACTTC. This encodes CASSPAPGQLGEQYF.

The J gene is TRBJ2-1, the V gene TRBV11-2, with D tentatively TRBD1 (5 bases). The V end was cut by 2 bases, the J end by 1 base, with 18 bases between. Germline CDR1 SGHAT, CDR2 FQNNGV. The CDR3 sequence is 18 residues long. This CDR3 reads CASSLFGAGSLSYNEQFF. The CDR3 coding sequence is TGTGCCAGCAGCTTATTTGGTGCAGGGTCATTGTCCTACAATGAGCAGTTCTTC.

CDR3 DNA: TGTGCCAGCAGCCCCCATGGGACAGGGATCACAGATACGCAGTATTTT. Residues: CASSPHGTGITDTQYF. The chain joins TRBV9 to TRBJ2-3; 9 nucleotides line up with TRBD1. The junction had 8 bases not matched to a gene; V was cut back by 4 bases and J by 2 bases. CDR1 is SGDLS and CDR2 is YYNGEE in the germline V gene. The CDR3 contains 16 residues.

The chain recombines TRBV19 with TRBJ2-6; TRBD2 might be the D (5 bases). Trimming shortened V by 4 bases and J by 3 bases, and 16 bases separated the two germline ends. The CDR3 is 17 amino acids. Germline V CDR1 and CDR2: LNHDA, SQIVND (reference sequence). CDR3 protein: CASSSEGSSSGANVLTF. The CDR3 bases are TGTGCCAGTAGTAGTGAGGGCAGCTCGAGTGGGGCCAACGTCCTGACTTTC.

The CDR3 is CATSQARSTMSYEQYF. The CDR3 DNA is TGTGCCACCAGCCAGGCCAGATCAACCATGTCCTACGAGCAGTACTTC. The chain couples TRBV15 to TRBJ2-7; D is unclear. V shed 5 bases and J shed 1 base, with 18 bases lying between them. This CDR3 region has 16 residues. CDR1 LNHNV and CDR2 YYDKDF come from the germline V gene (reference sequence).

The chain couples TRBV5-5 to TRBJ2-3, with 7 bases matching TRBD1. Germline V lookup: CDR1 SGHKS, CDR2 YYEKEE (reference sequence). The trim removed 4 bases at V and 1 base at J, leaving 12 bases unmatched. The CDR3 runs to 17 residues. DNA of the CDR3: TGTGCCAGCAGCACCACTCCGACAGGGACCCGCACAGATACGCAGTATTTT. Encoded protein: CASSTTPTGTRTDTQYF.

The gene calls are TRBV10-1 and TRBJ2-5; perhaps TRBD1 as D (5 bases). This CDR3 has 16 residues. The ends were cut back, 5 bases at V and 5 bases at J, with 21 bases in the middle. Looked up from germline, CDR1 is WNHNN and CDR2 is SYGVQD (reference sequence). The CDR3 is CASSFSPGQSLETQYF. The CDR3 bases are TGCGCCAGCAGTTTTTCGCCAGGGCAGAGTTTGGAGACCCAGTACTTC.

The genes are TRBV5-1 and TRBJ2-7; TRBD2 is a possible D gene (6 bases). Deletions cut 5 bases from V and 2 bases from J, with 11 bases between. Germline loops: CDR1 SGHRS, CDR2 YFSETQ. This CDR3 region has 13 residues. CDR3 nucleotide sequence: TGCGCCAGCAGGCGGGACGGCGCCTACGAGCAGTACTTC. It yields the protein CASRRDGAYEQYF. Filled out from reference TRBV5-1 and TRBJ2-7, the complete variable domain reads KAGVTQTPRYLIKTRGQQVTLSCSPISGHRSVSWYQQTPGQGLQFLFEYFSETQRNKGNFPGRFSGRQFSNSRSEMNVSTLELGDSALYLCASRRDGAYEQYFGPGTRLTVT.

V gene TRBV18 combines with J gene TRBJ2-3, with D possibly TRBD2 on 7 matching bases. Trimming left V 4 bases short and J 0 bases short, with 14 bases between. The CDR3 totals 16 residues. Germline values: CDR1 KGHSH, CDR2 LQKENI. Here the CDR3 DNA reads TGTGCCAGCTCACAGAGAAGCGGGACAAGCACAGATACGCAGTATTTT. Translating gives CASSQRSGTSTDTQYF.

The chain employs TRBV5-1 and TRBJ1-5, with D tentatively TRBD1 (5 bases). The CDR3 is 15 residues long. V dropped 0 bases and J dropped 0 bases, with 7 bases sitting between them. The V gene's germline CDR1 is SGHRS and CDR2 YFSETQ. CDR3 region: CASSLAGDSNQPQHF. The CDR3 DNA is TGCGCCAGCAGCTTGGCGGGGGATAGCAATCAGCCCCAGCATTTT.

This clone appeared once. This chain uses TRBV7-9 with TRBJ1-1, with a tentative D call TRBD1 (6 bases). The CDR3 spans 15 residues. CDR1 SEHNR and CDR2 FQNEAQ come from the germline V gene (reference sequence). With 4 bases removed from V and 1 base from J, the gap between germline ends came to 13 bases. CDR3 region: CASSSGWGQNTEAFF. In DNA form, the CDR3 reads TGTGCCAGCAGCTCCGGTTGGGGACAGAACACTGAAGCTTTCTTT. The entire variable domain, with the rest obtained from reference TRBV7-9 and TRBJ1-1, is as follows: DTGVSQNPRHKITKRGQNVTFRCDPISEHNRLYWYRQTLGQGPEFLTYFQNEAQLEKSRLLSDRFSAERPKGSFSTLEIQRTEQGDSAMYLCASSSGWGQNTEAFFGQGTRLTVV.

This clone was detected a few times. The chain is built from TRBV27 and TRBJ2-1; D ambiguous. The CDR3 spans 16 residues. CDR1 is MNHEY, CDR2 SMNVEV, per germline (reference sequence). The V end was cut by 2 bases, the J end by 2 bases, with 13 bases between. CDR3 loop: CASSLLGARTYNEQFF. Written as DNA, the CDR3 is TGTGCCAGCAGTTTACTGGGCGCAAGAACCTACAATGAGCAGTTCTTC.